This TCR beta chain was retrieved from a study of blood T cell repertoires in COVID-19. For the study at large: From T cells, B-cell-depleted T cells, or PBMCs came the material, which was cDNA or gDNA.

The method was immunoSEQ multiplex PCR; TCRdb's version includes in-frame clones alone and lacks a portion of them. The table lists fewer than 90,000 clones, roughly nine tenths of them singletons, with about 15% in the top ten. Trimming removed 5 bases at V and 0 bases at J, with 15 bases between. CDR3 length equals 16 residues. Germline values: CDR1 MNHNY, CDR2 SVGAGI (reference sequence). The TCR comes from a male donor with acute or convalescent COVID-19. This sequence joins TRBV6-6 and TRBJ2-3, with D maybe TRBD1 (6 bases). Sequences were obtained from peripheral blood. CDR3 protein: CASSARRGGSTDTQYF. The DNA of the CDR3 is TGTGCCAGCAGTGCTCGCCGAGGGGGAAGCACAGATACGCAGTATTTT.